These 25 T cell receptor beta chains were all obtained from the same sample, sequenced in a study of control samples from healthy donors and cancer patients. Profiling relied on immunoSEQ multiplex PCR, and the TCRdb table lists in-frame clones only, not all of them. Seen here are 150,000 to 200,000 clones, 90% observed once, and the top ten hold just over 1.4%. The sequenced material came from blood. These receptors all stem from a woman aged 50 to 60 in good health.

The V gene is TRBV7-6, the J gene TRBJ2-2, with D tentatively TRBD2 (7 bases). CDR1 and CDR2 from the germline V gene are SGHVS and FNYEAQ. Trimming took off 4 bases at V and 2 bases at J, with 20 bases between the two ends. This CDR3 is built from 18 residues. The CDR3 reads CASSSPRGALTNTGELFF. The CDR3 bases are TGTGCCAGCAGCTCGCCCCGGGGGGCGCTTACCAACACCGGGGAGCTGTTTTTT.

This sequence joins TRBV18 and TRBJ1-1, with D tentatively TRBD1 (6 bases). This CDR3 is built from 13 residues. Trimming pared 3 bases from V and 6 bases from J, leaving 11 bases between. Germline lookup yields CDR1 KGHSH and CDR2 LQKENI. This chain's CDR3 is CASSPRQDAEAFF. CDR3 bases: TGTGCCAGCTCACCCCGACAGGACGCTGAAGCTTTCTTT.

The CDR3, as DNA: TGTGCCAGCAGCGTACTTGTCTACGAGCAGTACTTC. This gives the protein CASSVLVYEQYF. V gene TRBV11-2 combines with J gene TRBJ2-7, with D hard to call. This CDR3 region has 12 residues. Trimming pared 5 bases from V and 3 bases from J, leaving 8 bases between. The V gene's germline CDR1 is SGHAT and CDR2 FQNNGV.

The chain employs TRBV5-1 and TRBJ2-1, with TRBD2 matching 10 bases. Germline V gene data show CDR1 as SGHRS and CDR2 as YFSETQ. The CDR3 has 12 residues. V lost 4 bases to trimming and J lost 15 bases; unmatched junction nucleotides: 7. CDR3 protein: CASSTSGDLWFF. The CDR3 nucleotides read TGCGCCAGCAGCACTAGCGGGGATCTTTGGTTCTTC.

V gene TRBV28 combines with J gene TRBJ2-7; 11 nucleotides line up with TRBD1. Trimming cost V 4 bases and J 4 bases; bases outside gene matches: 3. Germline V gene data show CDR1 as MDHEN and CDR2 as SYDVKM. The CDR3 has 14 amino acids. CDR3 amino acids: CASSSDRGLYEQYF. The CDR3 coding sequence is TGTGCCAGCAGTTCGGACAGGGGGCTTTACGAGCAGTACTTC.

This clone was seen more than once but under ten times. The V gene is TRBV3-1 (or the pseudogene TRBV3-2), the J gene TRBJ1-1; the D gene is possibly TRBD1 (6 bases). The germline CDR1 and CDR2 sequences are LGHDT and YNNKEL (reference sequence). This CDR3 is 15 amino acids long. Trimming cost V 1 base and J 7 bases, with 16 bases left between them. CDR3 region: CASSQVVAGAGEAFF. The CDR3 coding sequence is TGTGCCAGCAGCCAAGTAGTAGCGGGGGCAGGTGAAGCTTTCTTT.

This clone was seen a single time. This chain uses TRBV3-1 (or the pseudogene TRBV3-2) with TRBJ2-7, with 8 bases matching TRBD1. Trimming cost V 1 base and J 6 bases; bases outside gene matches: 11. This CDR3 is 16 amino acids long. Germline-derived CDR1 and CDR2 are LGHDT and YNNKEL (reference sequence). The CDR3, as DNA: TGTGCCAGCAGCCAAGGACTAGGACAGGGCTTAACCGAGCAGTACTTC. Its translation: CASSQGLGQGLTEQYF.

The V gene is TRBV4-3, the J gene TRBJ1-6; no clear D gene. Germline CDR1 is LGHNA and CDR2 is YSLEER. Trimming took 0 bases from V and 6 from J, leaving 6 bases between them. CDR3 length: 14 residues. CDR3 loop: CASSQDRVNSPLHF. The DNA for the CDR3 is TGCGCCAGCAGCCAAGATAGGGTTAATTCACCCCTCCACTTT.

The CDR3 loop is CASSLLQGRNTEAFF. The CDR3 coding sequence is TGTGCCAGCAGCCTCCTACAGGGGAGGAACACTGAAGCTTTCTTT. The chain couples TRBV14 to TRBJ1-1, with TRBD1 matching over 7 bases. J was trimmed by 1 base and V by 4 bases; bases with no gene match: 6. Germline assignment: CDR1 SGHDN and CDR2 FVKESK. The CDR3 spans 15 residues.

V gene TRBV25-1 combines with J gene TRBJ2-5; D not resolved. Germline-derived CDR1 and CDR2 are MGHDK and SYGVNS. The CDR3 extends over 13 amino acids. Trimming shortened V by 8 bases and J by 2 bases, and 12 bases separated the two germline ends. CDR3 nucleotide sequence: TGTGCCAGCGACTTCGGGCCACAAGAGACCCAGTACTTC. This gives the protein CASDFGPQETQYF. Variable domain in full (rest from reference TRBV25-1 and TRBJ2-5): EADIYQTPRYLVIGTGKKITLECSQTMGHDKMYWYQQDPGMELHLIHYSYGVNSTEKGDLSSESTVSRIRTEHFPLTLESARPSHTSQYLCASDFGPQETQYFGPGTRLLVL.

In its sample, this clone was seen once. The gene calls are TRBV5-4 and TRBJ2-2; D remains unclear. This CDR3 region has 16 residues. Germline loops: CDR1 SGHNT, CDR2 YYREEE (reference sequence). Deletions cut 1 base from V and 1 base from J, with 11 bases between. The CDR3 loop reads CASSLSSSLNTGELFF. As DNA, the CDR3 is TGTGCCAGCAGCTTGTCTAGTAGCTTGAACACCGGGGAGCTGTTTTTT.

The rearrangement links TRBV5-4 to TRBJ1-2; D ambiguous. Germline lookup yields CDR1 SGHNT and CDR2 YYREEE (reference sequence). This CDR3 has 16 amino acids. The V end was cut by 1 base, the J end by 4 bases, with 17 bases between. The DNA of the CDR3 is TGTGCCAGCAGCTTGAGTTCAACCGGGCGAGGCTATGGCTACACCTTC. Protein sequence: CASSLSSTGRGYGYTF.

This clone was counted a single time. The J gene is TRBJ2-1, the V gene TRBV15; maybe TRBD2 (6 bases). The germline CDR1 and CDR2 sequences are LNHNV and YYDKDF (reference sequence). With 6 bases removed from V and 9 bases from J, the gap between germline ends came to 12 bases. The CDR3 covers 12 residues. CDR3 sequence reads: CATRDYRAEQFF. The CDR3 bases are TGTGCCACCAGGGACTACAGAGCTGAGCAGTTCTTC.

The V gene is TRBV3-1 (or the pseudogene TRBV3-2), the J gene TRBJ2-1, with D possibly TRBD2 on 6 matching bases. This CDR3 contains 14 residues. V was cut by 2 bases and J by 10 bases, with 15 bases left in between. CDR1 is LGHDT and CDR2 is YNNKEL in the germline V gene (reference sequence). The CDR3 DNA reads TGTGCCAGCAGCCAAAACCGCGGGACCCAGGAGCAGTTCTTC. It encodes CASSQNRGTQEQFF.

V and J are TRBV11-2 and TRBJ2-3, with a tentative D call TRBD2 (6 bases). The CDR3 loop spans 15 amino acids. Germline loops: CDR1 SGHAT, CDR2 FQNNGV. V shed 0 bases and J shed 2 bases, with 9 bases lying between them. Written as DNA, the CDR3 is TGTGCCAGCAGCTTAGATCGGGGGAACACAGATACGCAGTATTTT. It encodes CASSLDRGNTDTQYF.

This clone was seen a handful of times. CDR3 amino acids: CASSLAGGPADTQYF. The DNA of the CDR3 is TGTGCCAGCAGCCTAGCGGGAGGGCCCGCAGATACGCAGTATTTT. The chain uses TRBV27 and TRBJ2-3; 12 nucleotides line up with TRBD2. CDR1 and CDR2 from the germline V gene are MNHEY and SMNVEV (reference sequence). The V and J ends lost 6 bases and 4 bases, in that order; junction bases with no gene match: 5. The CDR3 extends over 15 amino acids.

V gene TRBV6-6 combines with J gene TRBJ1-1; no reliable D call. V was shortened by 11 bases and J by 0 bases, with 10 bases between the two germline ends. The V gene's germline CDR1 is MNHNY and CDR2 SVGAGI (reference sequence). The CDR3 length is 12 residues. Written as DNA, the CDR3 is TGTGCCTCCTCCAGGCTGAACACTGAAGCTTTCTTT. This encodes CASSRLNTEAFF.

This chain joins TRBV7-8 and TRBJ1-1; D is undetermined. There are 13 residues in the CDR3. V dropped 7 bases and J dropped 7 bases, with 16 bases sitting between them. Germline-derived CDR1 and CDR2 are SGHVS and FQNEAQ. The CDR3 DNA follows: TGTGCCAGCACCTCCACCGGAGGCGGTGAAGCTTTCTTT. Translation gives CASTSTGGGEAFF.

J is TRBJ1-4 and V is TRBV29-1; 8 positions match TRBD1. V was pared by 3 bases and J by 8 bases, with 8 bases of the junction left unmatched. Germline values: CDR1 SQVTM, CDR2 ANQGSEA. The CDR3 loop spans 14 amino acids. CDR3 sequence (DNA): TGCAGCGTTGATGGACAGGGTGGGCGCGAAAAACTGTTTTTT. Translated, it gives CSVDGQGGREKLFF.

The gene calls are TRBV11-2 and TRBJ1-5; D may be TRBD1 (5 bases). V lost 2 bases to trimming and J lost 4 bases, with 9 bases between them. CDR1 SGHAT and CDR2 FQNNGV come from the germline V gene. This CDR3 comprises 14 residues. The CDR3 reads CASSLPGWNQPQHF. The CDR3 nucleotides are TGTGCCAGCAGCTTACCAGGGTGGAATCAGCCCCAGCATTTT.

This clone appeared once. The rearrangement joins TRBV3-1 (or the pseudogene TRBV3-2) to TRBJ2-2, with 12 bases lining up with TRBD2. CDR3 length: 16 amino acids. Per the germline V gene, CDR1 is LGHDT and CDR2 is YNNKEL (reference sequence). The trim removed 2 bases at V and 6 bases at J, leaving 4 bases unmatched. The DNA of the CDR3 is TGTGCCAGCAGCCAATCCCCTAGCGGGGGGGCCGGGGAGCTGTTTTTT. Amino acid sequence: CASSQSPSGGAGELFF.

The V and J genes are TRBV19 and TRBJ2-1; D is perhaps TRBD2 (5 bases). CDR1 and CDR2 (germline): LNHDA, SQIVND (reference sequence). The CDR3 is 14 amino acids. The germline V and J ends were trimmed by 5 bases and 9 bases, with 17 bases remaining between them. DNA for the CDR3: TGTGCCAGTAGTTTAGGCCGGAAAGAGGGTGAGCAGTTCTTC. Its translation is CASSLGRKEGEQFF.

As for this clone: Other DNA sequences in the same sample also yield this CDR3. The chain couples TRBV12-3 or TRBV12-4 to TRBJ1-4, with D unresolved. The CDR3 consists of 13 residues. Trimming cost V 1 base and J 5 bases, with 5 bases left between them. The CDR3 bases are TGTGCCAGCAGTTTAGGGGCGAATGAAAAACTGTTTTTT. Protein product: CASSLGANEKLFF.

This sequence joins TRBV5-1 and TRBJ2-1; maybe TRBD1 (6 bases). Germline values: CDR1 SGHRS, CDR2 YFSETQ. The CDR3 length is 15 residues. Deletions cut 0 bases from V and 7 bases from J, with 14 bases between. CDR3 residues: CASSLAAGVGNEQFF. The DNA for the CDR3 is TGCGCCAGCAGCTTGGCGGCAGGGGTAGGAAATGAGCAGTTCTTC.

The chain joins TRBV28 to TRBJ1-3; D possibly corresponds to TRBD1 (5 bases). There are 17 residues in the CDR3. The ends were cut back, 3 bases at V and 2 bases at J, with 17 bases in the middle. Germline CDR1 reads MDHEN; CDR2 reads SYDVKM. CDR3 protein: CASSLFHQGVPGNTIYF. CDR3 sequence (DNA): TGTGCCAGCAGTTTGTTTCATCAGGGAGTTCCTGGAAACACCATATATTTT.